The 7 T cell receptor beta chains in this list originate from one sample, sequenced in a study of post-analysis software for immune sequencing data. The study, taken as a whole, reports: About 5 TRBV segments were more frequent in patients than controls; TRBV5-6, TRBV5-1 and TRBV20-1 belonged to this group.

Antigen specificity for these receptors is unknown. cDNA libraries for TCR beta contained unique molecular identifiers. MiXCR, run by TCRdb on the PCR reads, gives a single entry per CDR3 protein. The sample holds 350,000 to 450,000 distinct CDR3 sequences, 30% to 45% seen once. Specimen: blood. These receptors all stem from a girl aged 5 to 17 with multiple sclerosis.

V is TRBV4-1 and J is TRBJ2-1, with D possibly being TRBD1 (6 bases). CDR3 length equals 21 residues. CDR1 is MGHRA and CDR2 is YSYEKL in the germline V gene. Trimming removed 0 bases from V and 0 bases from J, with 24 bases in between. For the CDR3, the DNA is TGCGCCAGCAGCCAAGATTCCCGACAGGCAACATGGCAGAGCTCCTACAATGAGCAGTTCTTC. It yields the protein CASSQDSRQATWQSSYNEQFF.

The chain uses TRBV24-1 and TRBJ2-7; D is ambiguous. Deletions cut 1 base from V and 2 bases from J, with 11 bases between. Germline values: CDR1 KGHDR, CDR2 SFDVKD. The CDR3 sequence is 15 residues long. The CDR3: CATSDLGGTPYEQYF. In nucleotides, the CDR3 is TGTGCCACCAGTGATTTAGGTGGAACACCCTACGAGCAGTACTTC.

The rearrangement uses TRBV29-1 and TRBJ2-7, with unresolved D. Trimming took 6 bases from V and 3 from J, leaving 15 bases between them. The CDR3 is 13 amino acids. Germline V gives CDR1 SQVTM, CDR2 ANQGSEA. The CDR3 sequence is CSVKMDSLYEQYF. CDR3 DNA sequence: TGCAGCGTCAAAATGGATTCTCTCTACGAGCAGTACTTC.

This clonotype appeared a few times. The chain combines TRBV6-6 with TRBJ2-7, with D perhaps TRBD2 (6 bases). The V end was cut by 2 bases, the J end by 6 bases, with 11 bases between. CDR1 is MNHNY, CDR2 SVGAGI, per germline (reference sequence). The CDR3 loop spans 13 amino acids. CDR3 region: CASSYEASVEQYF. The CDR3 region has the DNA TGTGCCAGCAGTTACGAAGCTAGCGTCGAGCAGTACTTC.

This clonotype turned up a few times. The rearrangement links TRBV12-3 or TRBV12-4 to TRBJ1-5, with 7 bases lining up with TRBD1. CDR3 length equals 20 residues. The ends lost 4 bases at V and 0 bases at J; junction bases unmatched: 18. CDR3 amino acids: CASSSVRDSAITFSNQPQHF. CDR3 nucleotides: TGTGCCAGCAGTTCAGTACGGGACAGCGCAATTACCTTTAGCAATCAGCCCCAGCATTTT.

This chain links TRBV15 with TRBJ1-1; no definite D call. Trimming removed 0 bases at V and 3 bases at J, with 5 bases between. This CDR3 is 13 amino acids long. In germline, CDR1 is LNHNV, CDR2 YYDKDF (reference sequence). The DNA for the CDR3 is TGTGCCACCAGCAGAGATCTGGACACTGAAGCTTTCTTT. It encodes CATSRDLDTEAFF.

This chain links TRBV3-1 with TRBJ1-2; tentative D call: TRBD1 (5 bases). This CDR3 has 12 amino acids. Germline CDR1 is LGHDT and CDR2 is YNNKEL (reference sequence). V lost 3 bases and J 8 bases, leaving 10 bases between the germline ends. As DNA, the CDR3 is TGTGCCAGCAGCCACCCAGGGTCCGGCTACACCTTC. This sequence encodes CASSHPGSGYTF.